A selection of T cell receptor beta chains follows, all from one sample in a study of Ad26.COV2.S vaccination and SARS-CoV-2 variants. Profiled with immunoSEQ multiplex PCR; TCRdb holds only in-frame clones, not every one. The sample carries some 340,000 clones, around 85% recorded once. Here the sequenced sample was peripheral blood, taken in a trial of Ad26.COV2.S vaccine versus placebo. All receptors derive from a person between 18 and 60 years old who received the Ad26.COV2.S COVID-19 vaccine or a placebo. CDR3s include the opening cysteine and the closing phenylalanine or tryptophan. D genes are given only for firm matches. Size values are once, few and many counts, or a class for expanded clones, and some rows have none.

j_call d_call v_call clone_size cdr3_nt cdr3_aa
TRBJ1-2 - TRBV7-9 once TGTGCCAGCAGCTTTAATTCCGTGGGGCTGGGTGGCTACACCTTC CASSFNSVGLGGYTF
TRBJ2-7 - TRBV11-2 - TGTGCCAGCAGCTTCAGTTTAGGGGAGCAGTACTTC CASSFSLGEQYF
TRBJ2-5 - TRBV5-4 few TGTGCCAGCAGCTTGTTTCGGGGGGCCGCGGGTGAGACCCAGTACTTC CASSLFRGAAGETQYF
TRBJ2-7 - TRBV21-1 - TGTGCCAGCAGCAAAATCGACAGGGGGCACGACGAGCAGTACTTC CASSKIDRGHDEQYF
TRBJ1-4 - TRBV5-1 - TGCGCCAGCAGCGTCGGACAGAGTAATGAAAAACTGTTTTTT CASSVGQSNEKLFF
TRBJ1-2 - TRBV28 - TGTGCCAGCAGCCCTTTCAATACTAACTATGGCTACACCTTC CASSPFNTNYGYTF
TRBJ1-1 - TRBV19 - TGTGCCAGTACCCCGACAGAAGCGAACACTGAAGCTTTCTTT CASTPTEANTEAFF
TRBJ1-1 - TRBV19 - TGTGCCAGTAGGTTAGACACTGAAGCTTTCTTT CASRLDTEAFF
TRBJ1-3 - TRBV10-3 few TGTGCCATCAGTGAGTCGGGTACCTCTGGAAACACCATATATTTT CAISESGTSGNTIYF
TRBJ2-3 TRBD2 TRBV11-3 once TGTGCCAGCAGCATTCCGGGACTAGGGGGAGATACGCAGTATTTT CASSIPGLGGDTQYF
TRBJ1-1 - TRBV5-1 - TGCGCCAGCAGCCTGACGGATATCATGAACACTGAAGCTTTCTTT CASSLTDIMNTEAFF
TRBJ1-1 TRBD1 TRBV13 - TGTGCCAGCAGCCCGTCGACAGGGTGGAACACTGAAGCTTTCTTT CASSPSTGWNTEAFF
TRBJ2-3 TRBD2 TRBV9 - TGTGCCAGCAGCGTGGACCTAGCGGGGTTAGGAGATACGCAGTATTTT CASSVDLAGLGDTQYF
TRBJ2-1 - TRBV6-5 once TGTGCCAGCAGTTACTCGAACAGTCTTTCTGAGCAGTTCTTC CASSYSNSLSEQFF
TRBJ1-6 - TRBV9 - TGTGCCAGCAGCGCGGGGGGTGGAGGCTCACCCCTCCACTTT CASSAGGGGSPLHF
TRBJ1-5 - TRBV28 - TGTGCCAGCAGTTTAAGCGGGGTGGGGCAGCCCCAGCATTTT CASSLSGVGQPQHF
TRBJ1-6 - TRBV5-1 few TGCGCCAGCAGCTCCGGGGCGGATAATTCACCCCTCCACTTT CASSSGADNSPLHF
TRBJ1-3 - TRBV5-5 - TGTGCCAGCAGCCTTTGGGACTCTGGAAACACCATATATTTT CASSLWDSGNTIYF
TRBJ2-1 - TRBV5-1 - TGCGCCAGCAGCTTGGTAGGCCCCTCCTACAATGAGCAGTTCTTC CASSLVGPSYNEQFF
TRBJ1-2 - TRBV7-8 - TGTGCCAGCAGCTTAGCAACATACTATGGCTACACCTTC CASSLATYYGYTF
TRBJ2-7 - TRBV7-9 - TGTGCCAGCAGCATCGTTTCCGGGACACACGGCGAGCAGTACTTC CASSIVSGTHGEQYF
TRBJ1-2 TRBD1 TRBV29-1 - TGCAGCGTTGAACAGGGGGCAATTGATGGCTACACCTTC CSVEQGAIDGYTF
TRBJ2-2 - TRBV28 - TGTGCCAGCAGTCCCCATACTGGCGGGGAGCTGTTTTTT CASSPHTGGELFF
TRBJ2-7 TRBD2 TRBV6-5 few TGTGCCAGCAGTCCGCAACGGGGGGGCGAGCAGTACTTC CASSPQRGGEQYF
TRBJ2-1 TRBD2 TRBV7-2 - TGTGCCAGCAGCTTAGTAGGGACTAGCGTAGATGAGCAGTTCTTC CASSLVGTSVDEQFF
TRBJ1-5 TRBD1 TRBV23-1 once TGCGCCAGCAGTCCCCAGGGGGGGCAGCCCCAGCATTTT CASSPQGGQPQHF
TRBJ2-4 - TRBV28 once TGTGCCAGCAGTCTCACCTGGGAACAGTACTTC CASSLTWEQYF
TRBJ2-1 - TRBV5-5 once TGTGCCAGCAGCGAACCACGGGGAGCTGAGCAGTTCTTC CASSEPRGAEQFF
TRBJ2-7 TRBD2 TRBV28 - TGTGCCAGCAGCCTAGGGGCTAGCGGGGGATTCCACGAGCAGTACTTC CASSLGASGGFHEQYF
TRBJ1-1 TRBD1 TRBV5-6 - TGTGCCAGCAGCCCAGGGGGTAGGAGCACTGAAGCTTTCTTT CASSPGGRSTEAFF
TRBJ1-4 TRBD1 TRBV6-5 - TGTGCCAGCTGCAGGGGGCCTGCAACTAATGAAAAACTGTTTTTT CASCRGPATNEKLFF
TRBJ1-2 - TRBV30 - TGTGCCGGCCGGGCTCTGGACTGGGGCTATGGCTACACCTTC CAGRALDWGYGYTF
TRBJ2-3 TRBD1 TRBV5-1 - TGCGCCAGCAGCCCACAGGGGCGAACAGATACGCAGTATTTT CASSPQGRTDTQYF
TRBJ2-6 TRBD1 TRBV10-3 - TGTGCCATCAGCCCGGGACAGGGGGACTCTGGGGCCAACGTCCTGACTTTC CAISPGQGDSGANVLTF
TRBJ1-1 TRBD1 TRBV10-2 - TGCGCCAGCAGTGAGTCACAGGGGATAGTTGACATGAACACTGAAGCTTTCTTT CASSESQGIVDMNTEAFF
TRBJ2-5 - TRBV10-3 - TGTGCCATCAGCCGGGACTTTCAAGAGACCCAGTACTTC CAISRDFQETQYF
TRBJ2-5 - TRBV5-1 - TGCGCCAGCAGCTTGGCCGGAAGAGAGACCCAGTACTTC CASSLAGRETQYF
TRBJ1-6 TRBD1 TRBV5-1 few TGCGCCAGCAGCTTTTCCGGGACAGGGGGCTCACCCCTCCACTTT CASSFSGTGGSPLHF
TRBJ2-7 - TRBV27 - TGTGCCAGCAGTTTAACTCATCTCAGATACGAGCAGTACTTC CASSLTHLRYEQYF
TRBJ2-3 - TRBV5-1 - TGCGCCAGCAGCTTGGTAGCCGATGTTAGCACAGATACGCAGTATTTT CASSLVADVSTDTQYF
TRBJ2-7 TRBD2 TRBV11-2 - TGTGCCAGCAGCTTAGTGGTGTCTAGCGGGGGGGACGAGCAGTACTTC CASSLVVSSGGDEQYF
TRBJ1-2 - TRBV12-3/TRBV12-4 - TGTGCCAGCAGTTTAGTCGGAGGCCCGGGCTACACCTTC CASSLVGGPGYTF
TRBJ2-1 TRBD1 TRBV7-8 - TGTGCCAGCAGCTCACTACCGGGACAGGGGTGGGGTGAGCAGTTCTTC CASSSLPGQGWGEQFF
TRBJ1-2 - TRBV5-4 - TGTGCCAGCAGCACCGGACAAACCACCTACTATGGCTACACCTTC CASSTGQTTYYGYTF
TRBJ2-7 - TRBV3-1/TRBV3-2 - TGTGCCAGCAGCCAAGGGCCAGTGCAGTACTTC CASSQGPVQYF
TRBJ1-5 - TRBV5-6 - TGTGCCAGCAGCTATGCGGGTATCCATCAGCCCCAGCATTTT CASSYAGIHQPQHF
TRBJ1-5 TRBD1 TRBV5-6 - TGTGCCACTTCGAACGCCCGGGACAGGGGTATTCAGCCCCAGCATTTT CATSNARDRGIQPQHF
TRBJ2-4 TRBD1 TRBV18 - TGTGCCAGCTCACCGGGACAGGGGTGGCAAAACATTCAGTACTTC CASSPGQGWQNIQYF
TRBJ1-2 - TRBV15 - TGTGCCACCAGCAGAGCGAAAGGGACGGGTGGCTACACCTTC CATSRAKGTGGYTF
TRBJ1-5 - TRBV27 - TGTGCCAGCAGTTTTGTTAATCAGCCCCAGCATTTT CASSFVNQPQHF
TRBJ2-7 - TRBV11-2 - TGTGCCAGCAGCTTATCGGCGTGGGACATCACCTACGAGCAGTACTTC CASSLSAWDITYEQYF
TRBJ2-7 TRBD1 TRBV5-1 - TGCGCCAGCAGCTTGGGTTTATTTCGGCAGGGGGCGGCTCCTGTTGGCTACGAGCAGTACTTC CASSLGLFRQGAAPVGYEQYF
TRBJ2-1 TRBD1 TRBV24-1 - TGTGCCACCAGTGATGGGGACAGGGCCAATGAGCAGTTCTTC CATSDGDRANEQFF
TRBJ1-1 - TRBV6-5 - TGTGCCAGCAGTCCGAGGGTGACATCGAACACTGAAGCTTTCTTT CASSPRVTSNTEAFF
TRBJ1-6 - TRBV28 - TGTGCCAGCAGTTCCCTATCCGCATCCTATAATTCACCCCTCCACTTT CASSSLSASYNSPLHF
TRBJ2-2 - TRBV6-5 once TGTGCCAGCAGTTACTTGGGGGAAACCACCGGGGAGCTGTTTTTT CASSYLGETTGELFF
TRBJ1-6 TRBD1 TRBV14 - TGTGCCAGCAGCCAAGATCTGGGACAGGGGGTGCGTTCACCCCTCCACTTT CASSQDLGQGVRSPLHF
TRBJ2-1 TRBD1 TRBV28 - TGTGCCAGCAGTTCCCTGGGACAGGGGGTGAATGAGCAGTTCTTC CASSSLGQGVNEQFF
TRBJ1-6 - TRBV10-2 - TGCGCCAGCAGTGAGTCATTCTCCTATAATTCACCCCTCCACTTT CASSESFSYNSPLHF
TRBJ2-7 TRBD1 TRBV18 - TGTGCCAGCTCATCGCAGGGGGACTACGAGCAGTACTTC CASSSQGDYEQYF